This paragraph reports one T cell receptor beta chain. Its antigen is undetermined. This sample is drawn from a study of response to subunit inactivated influenza vaccine. Findings of the study overall: Authors proposed each seasonal influenza vaccination draws in few new T cells.

TCRdb processed the RT-PCR reads anew with MiXCR; each CDR3 protein has one entry. The table shows approximately 680,000 distinct CDR3 sequences, with 15% to 18% occurring only once. Trimming pared 10 bases from V and 8 bases from J, leaving 21 bases between. Per the germline V gene, CDR1 is MNHEY and CDR2 is SMNVEV (reference sequence). This CDR3 has 14 amino acids. The receptor's source is a man in his forties or fifties who received an inactivated influenza vaccine. Sequencing used PBMCs from blood, obtained about 11 days after vaccination. The V gene is TRBV27, the J gene TRBJ2-1, with D maybe TRBD2 (6 bases). The CDR3 sequence is CATRHPRGADEQFF. CDR3 in DNA: TGTGCCACGAGACACCCGCGGGGAGCCGATGAGCAGTTCTTC.